Below, 24 T cell receptor beta chains from the same sample are listed, as sequenced in a study of Graves' ophthalmopathy and Graves' hyperthyroidism. RNA transcripts were the template, and TCR beta CDR3 regions were amplified from them. The first-round RT-PCR employed HTBI primers together with the Qiagen OneStep RT-PCR kit. A multiplex PCR was then performed as the second round. TCRdb called the multiplex PCR reads again in MiXCR, with one record for every CDR3 protein. The sample yields 1 million to 1.3 million distinct CDR3 sequences, about two fifths seen once. Sequencing was done on a sample of peripheral blood or thyroid tissue (not recorded which). The receptors were sampled from an adult man with Graves' hyperthyroidism.

This clonotype was seen ten or more times. The gene calls are TRBV5-1 and TRBJ2-5; 7 nucleotides agree with TRBD2. The CDR3 contains 14 residues. The trim removed 1 base at V and 5 bases at J, leaving 5 bases unmatched. CDR1 is SGHRS and CDR2 is YFSETQ in the germline V gene. As DNA, the CDR3 is TGCGCCAGCAGCTTGATGACTAGCCGGGAGACCCAGTACTTC. Residues: CASSLMTSRETQYF.

The chain joins TRBV7-6 to TRBJ2-7; D may be TRBD2 (6 bases). The CDR3 is 15 residues long. Germline-derived CDR1 and CDR2 are SGHVS and FNYEAQ. The V end was cut by 6 bases, the J end by 3 bases, with 18 bases between. The chain's CDR3 is CASSLFRETFYEQYF. CDR3 sequence (DNA): TGTGCCAGCAGTTTATTCCGGGAGACGTTCTACGAGCAGTACTTC.

This clonotype was picked up many times. The chain employs TRBV20-1 and TRBJ1-2; D unclear. The CDR3 spans 14 residues. V lost 0 bases to trimming and J lost 3 bases, with 11 bases between them. Germline V lookup: CDR1 DFQATT, CDR2 SNEGSKA (reference sequence). The CDR3 region is CSARDPKGDYGYTF. CDR3 nucleotide sequence: TGCAGTGCTAGAGATCCTAAAGGCGACTATGGCTACACCTTC.

In DNA, the CDR3 is TGTGCCAGCAGGACAGGGGGCGATCGGCCCCAGCATTTT. Residues: CASRTGGDRPQHF. The V call is TRBV10-3, the J call TRBJ1-5; TRBD1 agrees at 11 bases. The CDR3 totals 13 residues. The V gene's germline CDR1 is ENHRY and CDR2 SYGVKD. V shed 10 bases and J 9 bases; nucleotides not matched to a gene: 8.

The chain joins TRBV28 to TRBJ1-6; D gene uncertain. V was pared by 2 bases and J by 9 bases, with 11 bases between. From germline, CDR1 is MDHEN and CDR2 SYDVKM. The CDR3 covers 14 residues. For the CDR3, the DNA is TGTGCCAGCAGTTTAAGGACCAGGAGTTCACCCCTCCACTTT. Translated, it gives CASSLRTRSSPLHF. The complete variable domain, with remaining parts taken from reference TRBV28 and TRBJ1-6, reads DVKVTQSSRYLVKRTGEKVFLECVQDMDHENMFWYRQDPGLGLRLIYFSYDVKMKEKGDIPEGYSVSREKKERFSLILESASTNQTSMYLCASSLRTRSSPLHFGNGTRLTVT.

This clonotype was seen ten or more times. The chain carries TRBV12-3 or TRBV12-4 and TRBJ1-3; 8 bases are a match to TRBD1. V lost 4 bases and J lost 2; bases outside the gene matches: 4. This CDR3 has 15 residues. The CDR3 DNA follows: TGTGCCAGCAGTTCGGACAGGGTCCCTGGAAACACCATATATTTT. It is translated as CASSSDRVPGNTIYF.

There are a few counts of this clonotype. The genes are TRBV28 and TRBJ2-6; tentatively, D is TRBD2 (5 bases). This CDR3 is 15 amino acids long. Germline CDR1 and CDR2: MDHEN and SYDVKM. Trimming left V 8 bases short and J 1 base short, with 12 bases between. DNA for the CDR3: TGTGCCAGCGCAGCCCGCGGGTCTGGGGCCAACGTCCTGACTTTC. Translation gives CASAARGSGANVLTF.

The genes are TRBV15 and TRBJ2-2; 13 nucleotides line up with TRBD2. Germline V gives CDR1 LNHNV, CDR2 YYDKDF (reference sequence). This CDR3 has 17 amino acids. J was trimmed by 7 bases and V by 3 bases; bases with no gene match: 8. CDR3 region: CATSSSGLAGRFGELFF. CDR3 DNA sequence: TGTGCCACCAGCAGCTCGGGACTAGCGGGACGGTTCGGGGAGCTGTTTTTT.

There are a few counts of this clonotype. This chain connects TRBV5-6 to TRBJ1-5; D remains ambiguous. Trimming cost V 4 bases and J 10 bases, with 15 bases left between them. The germline gives CDR1 SGHDT, CDR2 YYEEEE. The CDR3 consists of 13 residues. CDR3 sequence reads: CASSKASLGPQHF. CDR3 DNA: TGTGCCAGCAGCAAAGCTTCTTTAGGACCCCAGCATTTT.

This clonotype was counted many times. The J gene is TRBJ2-7, the V gene TRBV29-1; tentatively, D is TRBD1 (5 bases). Looked up from germline, CDR1 is SQVTM and CDR2 is ANQGSEA. The CDR3 has 14 amino acids. The V end was cut by 2 bases, the J end by 3 bases, with 14 bases between. The CDR3 sequence is CSVEWVGQGYEQYF. The CDR3 DNA follows: TGCAGCGTTGAATGGGTAGGGCAGGGCTACGAGCAGTACTTC.

This chain uses TRBV20-1 with TRBJ2-5; D perhaps matches TRBD2 (6 bases). The germline CDR1 and CDR2 sequences are DFQATT and SNEGSKA (reference sequence). This CDR3 contains 13 residues. Trimming shortened V by 5 bases and J by 9 bases, and 19 bases separated the two germline ends. CDR3 DNA sequence: TGCAGTGCTGGGGGGAAGAGCAATCAGCCCCAGTACTTC. This translates into CSAGGKSNQPQYF.

The J gene is TRBJ2-6, the V gene TRBV11-1; no clear D gene. CDR1 SGHAT and CDR2 FQDESV come from the germline V gene (reference sequence). The CDR3 is 14 residues long. Trimming pared 3 bases from V and 4 bases from J, leaving 7 bases between. The CDR3 loop reads CASSLWQGANVLTF. CDR3 DNA: TGTGCCAGCAGCTTGTGGCAGGGGGCCAACGTCCTGACTTTC.

The chain has TRBV5-4 and TRBJ2-7; possibly TRBD2 for D (6 bases). Trimming removed 0 bases from V and 5 bases from J, with 21 bases in between. This CDR3 has 17 amino acids. Germline V gives CDR1 SGHNT, CDR2 YYREEE (reference sequence). The CDR3 here is CASSLALSRTSGHEQYF. CDR3 in DNA: TGTGCCAGCAGCTTGGCCTTGTCCAGGACAAGCGGGCACGAGCAGTACTTC.

This clonotype was detected only a few times. V is TRBV11-2 and J is TRBJ2-7; D is perhaps TRBD1 or TRBD2 (5 bases each). Trimming took 4 bases from V and 6 from J, leaving 16 bases between them. The germline gives CDR1 SGHAT, CDR2 FQNNGV. The CDR3 spans 14 residues. CDR3 DNA sequence: TGTGCCAGCAGCTCTCGTGAGCGAGGGGTCGAGCAGTACTTC. The encoded protein is CASSSRERGVEQYF. Full variable domain (outside the CDR3, taken from reference TRBV11-2 and TRBJ2-7): EAGVAQSPRYKIIEKRQSVAFWCNPISGHATLYWYQQILGQGPKLLIQFQNNGVVDDSQLPKDRFSAERLKGVDSTLKIQPAKLEDSAVYLCASSSRERGVEQYFGPGTRLTVT.

The gene calls are TRBV5-5 and TRBJ2-5, with 9 bases aligning to TRBD1. The V gene's germline CDR1 is SGHKS and CDR2 YYEKEE (reference sequence). There are 15 residues in the CDR3. Germline trimming cut 3 bases from V and 3 bases from J; bases unmatched to any gene: 6. Written as DNA, the CDR3 is TGTGCCAGCAGCTATCCGGGACAGGGAGAAGAGACCCAGTACTTC. It is translated as CASSYPGQGEETQYF.

Only a few counts were recorded for this clonotype. CDR3 nucleotides: TGTGCCAGCCGGGCAGGGGAATATCAGCCCCAGCATTTT. Translated, it gives CASRAGEYQPQHF. V and J are TRBV12-3 or TRBV12-4 and TRBJ1-5, with TRBD1 as a possible D gene (6 bases). Deletions cut 8 bases from V and 5 bases from J, with 13 bases between. CDR3 size: 13 residues.

The genes are TRBV10-1 and TRBJ2-5, with D maybe TRBD2 (6 bases). The germline CDR1 and CDR2 sequences are WNHNN and SYGVQD (reference sequence). The CDR3 runs to 17 residues. The V end lost 3 bases, the J end lost 5 bases, and 22 bases lay between the germline ends. DNA of the CDR3: TGCGCCAGCAGTGACCGTCTTGGGGCGGGGATGATGGAGACCCAGTACTTC. Translated: CASSDRLGAGMMETQYF.

On this clonotype itself: A much larger clone lies one base from this, so it may be a read error. The chain recombines TRBV19 with TRBJ1-6; D not certain. The CDR3 totals 12 residues. V shed 11 bases and J shed 8 bases, with 13 bases lying between them. Per germline, CDR1 LNHDA and CDR2 SQIVND (reference sequence). The CDR3, as DNA: TGTGCCGGTTCCGCGGGGTATTCACCCCTCCACTTT. It translates to CAGSAGYSPLHF.

This clonotype appeared many times. The gene calls are TRBV25-1 and TRBJ2-7, with no clear D. Trimming took 3 bases from V and 4 from J, leaving 7 bases between them. CDR3 length equals 12 residues. Germline V gene data show CDR1 as MGHDK and CDR2 as SYGVNS. CDR3 sequence: CASSDNGYEQYF. As DNA, the CDR3 is TGTGCCAGCAGTGATAACGGATACGAGCAGTACTTC.

V usage is TRBV10-3 and J usage is TRBJ1-2; 8 bases align to TRBD1. Germline V gene sequence: CDR1 ENHRY, CDR2 SYGVKD. The CDR3 is 14 amino acids. Germline trimming cut 3 bases from V and 7 bases from J; bases unmatched to any gene: 7. CDR3 coding DNA: TGTGCCATCAGTGACTCGACAGGGGAGAGTGGCTACACCTTC. This sequence encodes CAISDSTGESGYTF.

This clonotype was detected only once. The V gene is TRBV7-2, the J gene TRBJ2-7, with TRBD1 matching over 7 bases. Unmatched junction bases numbered 7, after V lost 5 bases and J lost 0 bases. The CDR3 is made up of 15 amino acids. Germline loops: CDR1 SGHTA, CDR2 FQGNSA. CDR3 sequence: CASSNGQDFSYEQYF. The DNA for the CDR3 is TGTGCCAGCAGCAACGGACAGGACTTCTCCTACGAGCAGTACTTC.

This chain uses TRBV24-1 with TRBJ1-5, with D tentatively TRBD1 (5 bases). This CDR3 has 11 amino acids. The V gene's germline CDR1 is KGHDR and CDR2 SFDVKD. Between the trimmed V and J ends, which lost 6 bases and 9 bases, there was a span of 8 bases. The CDR3 loop reads CATSRGGPQHF. DNA for the CDR3: TGTGCCACCAGTCGCGGGGGGCCCCAGCATTTT.

This clonotype was seen many times. The chain couples TRBV5-8 to TRBJ1-2; possibly TRBD1 for D (5 bases). V was cut by 0 bases and J by 5 bases, with 14 bases left in between. The CDR3 is 15 residues long. CDR1 and CDR2 from the germline V gene are SGHTS and YDEGEE. The CDR3 spells CASSLAAGSGYGYTF. For the CDR3, the DNA is TGTGCCAGCAGCTTGGCCGCAGGGTCTGGGTATGGCTACACCTTC.

The chain joins TRBV7-8 to TRBJ1-3; a possible D gene is TRBD1 (6 bases). Germline V gives CDR1 SGHVS, CDR2 FQNEAQ. The V end was cut by 5 bases, the J end by 1 base, with 12 bases between. The CDR3 has 15 residues. The CDR3 region is CASSHPGASGNTIYF. The CDR3 coding sequence is TGTGCCAGCAGCCACCCAGGGGCGTCTGGAAACACCATATATTTT.